Described below is a single T cell receptor (beta chain) sequence and its context. Its antigen is unidentified. Trimming cost V 0 bases and J 5 bases; bases outside gene matches: 1. Germline loops: CDR1 SEHNR, CDR2 FQNEAQ (reference sequence). The length of the CDR3 is 15 residues. The record originates from a study of cytomegalovirus exposure and HLA in healthy donors. Study results and limitations: Listed as cytomegalovirus-associated were more than 150 TCR beta chains.

Profiled with immunoSEQ multiplex PCR; TCRdb holds only in-frame clones, not every one. The sample shows over 120,000 clones, 87% of them seen only once. Sequencing used PBMCs. The V gene is TRBV7-9, the J gene TRBJ2-7; 13 nucleotides line up with TRBD2. The TCR sequence derives from a man between 18 and 35 years old in good health and CMV-seropositive. The CDR3 sequence is CASSLAGTSGNEQYF. The CDR3 DNA reads TGTGCCAGCAGCTTAGCCGGGACTAGCGGGAACGAGCAGTACTTC.